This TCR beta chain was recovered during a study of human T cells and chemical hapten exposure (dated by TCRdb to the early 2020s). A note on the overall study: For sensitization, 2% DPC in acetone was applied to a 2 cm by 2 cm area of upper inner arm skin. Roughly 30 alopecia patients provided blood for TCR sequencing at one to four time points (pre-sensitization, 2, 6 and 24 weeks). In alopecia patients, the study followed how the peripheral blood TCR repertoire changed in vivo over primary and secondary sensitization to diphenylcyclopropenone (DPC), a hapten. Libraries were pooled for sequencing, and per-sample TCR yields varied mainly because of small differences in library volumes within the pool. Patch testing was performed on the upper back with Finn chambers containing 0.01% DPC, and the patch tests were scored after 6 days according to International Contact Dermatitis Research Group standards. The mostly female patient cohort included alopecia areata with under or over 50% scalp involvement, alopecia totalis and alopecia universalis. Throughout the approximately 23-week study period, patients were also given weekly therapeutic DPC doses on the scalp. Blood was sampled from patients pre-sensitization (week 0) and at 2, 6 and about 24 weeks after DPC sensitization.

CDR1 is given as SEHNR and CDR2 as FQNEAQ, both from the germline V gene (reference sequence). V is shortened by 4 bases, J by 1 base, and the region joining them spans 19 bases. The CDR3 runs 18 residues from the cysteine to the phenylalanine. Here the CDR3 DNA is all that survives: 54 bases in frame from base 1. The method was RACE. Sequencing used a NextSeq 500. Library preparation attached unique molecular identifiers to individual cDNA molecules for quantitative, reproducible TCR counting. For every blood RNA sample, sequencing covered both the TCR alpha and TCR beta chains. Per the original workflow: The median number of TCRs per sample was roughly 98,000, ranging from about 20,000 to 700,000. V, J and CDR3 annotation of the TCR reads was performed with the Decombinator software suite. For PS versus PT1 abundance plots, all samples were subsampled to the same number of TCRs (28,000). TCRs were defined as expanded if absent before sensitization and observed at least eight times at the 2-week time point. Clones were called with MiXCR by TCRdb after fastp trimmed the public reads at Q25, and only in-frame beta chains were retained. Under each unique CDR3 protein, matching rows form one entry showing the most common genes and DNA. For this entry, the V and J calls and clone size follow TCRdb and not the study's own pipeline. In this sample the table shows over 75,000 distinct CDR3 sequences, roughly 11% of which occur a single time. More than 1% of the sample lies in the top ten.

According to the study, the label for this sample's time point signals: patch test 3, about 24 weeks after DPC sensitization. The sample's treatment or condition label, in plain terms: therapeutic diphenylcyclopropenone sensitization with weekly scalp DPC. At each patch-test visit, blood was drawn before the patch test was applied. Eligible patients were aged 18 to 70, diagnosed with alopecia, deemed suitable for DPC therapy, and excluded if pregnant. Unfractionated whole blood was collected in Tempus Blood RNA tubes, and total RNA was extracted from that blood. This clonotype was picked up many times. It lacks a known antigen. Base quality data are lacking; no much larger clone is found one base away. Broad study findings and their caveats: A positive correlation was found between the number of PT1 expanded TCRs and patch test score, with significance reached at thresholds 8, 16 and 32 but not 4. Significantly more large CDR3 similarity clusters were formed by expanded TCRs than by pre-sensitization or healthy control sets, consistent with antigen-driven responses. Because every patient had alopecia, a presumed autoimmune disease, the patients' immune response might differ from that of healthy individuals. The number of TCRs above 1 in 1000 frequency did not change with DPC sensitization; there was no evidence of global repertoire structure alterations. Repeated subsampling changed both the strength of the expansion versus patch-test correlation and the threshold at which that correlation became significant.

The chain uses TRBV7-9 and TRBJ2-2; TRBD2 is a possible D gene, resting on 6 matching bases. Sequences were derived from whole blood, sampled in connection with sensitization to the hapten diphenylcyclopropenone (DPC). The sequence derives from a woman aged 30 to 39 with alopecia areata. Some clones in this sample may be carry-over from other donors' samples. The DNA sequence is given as TGTGCCAGCAGCTCTTTCCTCGTCGGCGGGATGAACACCGGGGAGCTGTTTTTT. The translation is CASSSFLVGGMNTGELFF.